This T cell receptor beta chain was sequenced during a study of T cells in Graves' hyperthyroidism and ophthalmopathy. The length of the CDR3 is 16 residues. V was shortened by 2 bases and J by 3 bases, with 14 bases between the two germline ends. The V gene's germline CDR1 is MNHEY and CDR2 SVGAGI. The TCR beta CDR3 regions underwent amplification using RNA transcripts as the source. With the HTBI primer set, the TCR CDR3 went through a first round of RT-PCR. Each CDR3 protein is one row after TCRdb ran MiXCR on the multiplex PCR reads. The sample yields hundreds of thousands of distinct CDR3 sequences, around 22% seen once. The sample holds many counts of this clonotype. Clinical Activity Scores of at least 3, NOSPECS grades of at least 4 and durations under 3 months characterized ophthalmopathy patients.

Sequences were obtained from blood. The rearrangement joins TRBV6-5 to TRBJ1-5, with D perhaps matching TRBD1 (6 bases). The sequence was collected from a woman between 25 and 40 years old with Graves' ophthalmopathy. This CDR3 is CASSYGTGSYNQPQHF. The CDR3 DNA reads TGTGCCAGCAGTTACGGCACAGGGTCCTACAATCAGCCCCAGCATTTT.